This T cell receptor (beta chain) was sequenced during a study of blood T cells in healthy people across ages. Investigators took about 9.2 milliliters of peripheral blood from every donor. Germline V gene sequence: CDR1 SGHVS, CDR2 FNYEAQ. Trimming left V 0 bases short and J 1 base short, with 10 bases between. The CDR3 sequence is 16 residues long. Alongside a J-beta primer mix, a sample-barcoded 5' primer served in a second PCR lasting about 6 to 11 cycles. Individual samples furnished no less than 3 million CDR3-containing paired-end reads apiece. TCRdb re-analysed the 5' RACE reads in MiXCR, keeping a single row per CDR3 protein. The repertoire holds some 750,000 distinct CDR3 sequences, with 20% to 25% as singletons.

The rearrangement uses TRBV7-6 and TRBJ1-3; D is unresolved. The sequence was obtained from a man between 65 and 80 years old in good health. The specimen sequenced was blood. CDR3 residues: CASSLAGFGSGNTIYF. DNA for the CDR3: TGTGCCAGCAGCTTAGCTGGATTTGGGTCTGGAAACACCATATATTTT.